The 17 T cell receptor beta chains below were found in one sample sequenced in a study of blood T cell repertoires in COVID-19. Generated by immunoSEQ multiplex PCR, the TCRdb table keeps only in-frame clones and is missing some. The sample lists roughly 77,000 clones; around three quarters were seen once. Sequencing used peripheral blood. All receptors derive from a woman between 70 and 85 years old with acute or convalescent COVID-19.

The J gene is TRBJ2-7, the V gene TRBV5-1, with TRBD2 matching 7 bases. V lost 3 bases and J lost 2; bases outside the gene matches: 8. This CDR3 region has 15 residues. Germline lookup yields CDR1 SGHRS and CDR2 YFSETQ. CDR3 sequence (DNA): TGCGCCAGCAGCTCGTTCGGGGCGGGGGCCTACGAGCAGTACTTC. Its translation is CASSSFGAGAYEQYF.

This rearrangement joins TRBV9 to TRBJ1-5, with D unclear. Germline values: CDR1 SGDLS, CDR2 YYNGEE. Trimming left V 4 bases short and J 0 bases short, with 8 bases between. CDR3 length equals 14 residues. This chain's CDR3 is CASSSAYSNQPQHF. CDR3 sequence (DNA): TGTGCCAGCAGCTCAGCGTATAGCAATCAGCCCCAGCATTTT.

The genes are TRBV6-6 and TRBJ2-7; D perhaps matches TRBD2 (6 bases). V was shortened by 4 bases and J by 3 bases, with 10 bases between the two germline ends. The CDR3 length is 13 residues. Germline lookup yields CDR1 MNHNY and CDR2 SVGAGI (reference sequence). The DNA for the CDR3 is TGTGCCAGCAGTTCCGCGGGGTTCTACGAGCAGTACTTC. As protein: CASSSAGFYEQYF.

V is TRBV5-1 and J is TRBJ2-6; 9 bases are a match to TRBD1. V was pared by 4 bases and J by 4 bases, with 9 bases of the junction left unmatched. The germline V gene encodes CDR1 SGHRS and CDR2 YFSETQ. The CDR3 has 17 amino acids. CDR3 sequence reads: CASSLSRDRAGANVLTF. In DNA, the CDR3 is TGCGCCAGCAGCCTTTCCCGGGACAGGGCCGGGGCCAACGTCCTGACTTTC.

The V gene is TRBV5-1, the J gene TRBJ1-2; D gene ambiguous. Trimming shortened V by 0 bases and J by 4 bases, and 10 bases separated the two germline ends. Germline V gene lookup returns CDR1 SGHRS and CDR2 YFSETQ. This CDR3 comprises 14 residues. The CDR3 DNA is TGCGCCAGCAGCTTGGTTCTGGTCGGCTATGGCTACACCTTC. Protein: CASSLVLVGYGYTF. Full variable domain (outside the CDR3, taken from reference TRBV5-1 and TRBJ1-2): KAGVTQTPRYLIKTRGQQVTLSCSPISGHRSVSWYQQTPGQGLQFLFEYFSETQRNKGNFPGRFSGRQFSNSRSEMNVSTLELGDSALYLCASSLVLVGYGYTFGSGTRLTVV.

V is TRBV19 and J is TRBJ1-5; possibly TRBD1 for D (5 bases). Germline-derived CDR1 and CDR2 are LNHDA and SQIVND (reference sequence). V gave up 0 bases and J gave up 7 bases, with 7 bases separating them. CDR3 size: 13 residues. The DNA of the CDR3 is TGTGCCAGTAGTATAGAGGGGCAACAGCCCCAGCATTTT. Amino acid sequence: CASSIEGQQPQHF.

This clone is a singleton in its sample. The chain employs TRBV7-3 and TRBJ2-3; the D gene is possibly TRBD2 (6 bases). Germline-derived CDR1 and CDR2 are SGHTA and FQGTGA. The CDR3 length is 13 residues. Trimming pared 4 bases from V and 5 bases from J, leaving 10 bases between. This chain's CDR3 is CASSSREQDTQYF. In DNA, the CDR3 is TGTGCCAGCAGCTCCCGGGAGCAAGATACGCAGTATTTT.

The chain carries TRBV29-1 and TRBJ2-1; 8 bases are shared with TRBD1. V lost 7 bases to trimming and J lost 6 bases; unmatched junction nucleotides: 5. The CDR3 has 12 amino acids. Germline-derived CDR1 and CDR2 are SQVTM and ANQGSEA. CDR3 nucleotide sequence: TGCAGCGAGGACAGGGTAACCAATGAGCAGTTCTTC. Translated: CSEDRVTNEQFF.

V and J are TRBV5-1 and TRBJ1-1; D may be TRBD1 (6 bases). Trimming left V 4 bases short and J 5 bases short, with 15 bases between. This CDR3 comprises 14 residues. From germline, CDR1 is SGHRS and CDR2 YFSETQ. The CDR3: CASSAAGARTEAFF. The CDR3 bases are TGCGCCAGCAGCGCCGCAGGGGCGAGGACTGAAGCTTTCTTT.

This clone came up once. V gene TRBV3-1 (or the pseudogene TRBV3-2) combines with J gene TRBJ2-2; 7 bases align to TRBD2. Trimming cost V 0 bases and J 6 bases; bases outside gene matches: 7. The CDR3 runs to 16 residues. Germline V CDR1 and CDR2: LGHDT, YNNKEL (reference sequence). Here the CDR3 DNA reads TGTGCCAGCAGCCAAGAAGGGACTAATTTAGCCGGGGAGCTGTTTTTT. It is translated as CASSQEGTNLAGELFF.

V is TRBV2 and J is TRBJ2-1; D unresolved. V lost 7 bases and J lost 8, with 9 bases in between. CDR3 length: 11 residues. Germline-derived CDR1 and CDR2 are SNHLY and FYNNEI. The CDR3 here is CASNYFDEQFF. DNA of the CDR3: TGTGCCAGCAACTATTTCGATGAGCAGTTCTTC.

V gene TRBV7-6 combines with J gene TRBJ1-1; TRBD1 agrees at 9 bases. Trimming at V came to 6 bases and at J to 5 bases, leaving 4 bases not matched to a gene. The CDR3 is 13 residues long. Germline CDR1 reads SGHVS; CDR2 reads FNYEAQ. The CDR3 nucleotides are TGTGCCAGCAGGGCCGGGACAGGGACTGAAGCTTTCTTT. Translation: CASRAGTGTEAFF.

The chain is built from TRBV2 and TRBJ1-2; tentatively, D is TRBD1 (5 bases). This CDR3 has 16 residues. Per the germline V gene, CDR1 is SNHLY and CDR2 is FYNNEI. V was trimmed by 0 bases and J by 1 base, leaving 12 bases between them. The CDR3 protein is CASSEAGQGVNYGYTF. As DNA, the CDR3 is TGTGCCAGCAGTGAAGCGGGGCAGGGCGTTAACTATGGCTACACCTTC.

The genes are TRBV4-3 and TRBJ1-1; TRBD1 agrees at 7 bases. Germline V gives CDR1 LGHNA, CDR2 YSLEER. V lost 8 bases and J lost 2; bases outside the gene matches: 17. This CDR3 region has 17 residues. CDR3 region: CASGLQLAQGGNTEAFF. In nucleotides, the CDR3 is TGCGCCAGCGGCCTCCAACTGGCCCAGGGGGGCAACACTGAAGCTTTCTTT.

The chain employs TRBV2 and TRBJ1-4, with TRBD1 matching 8 bases. The J segment lost 8 bases and the V segment lost 5 bases, leaving 16 bases of the junction unmatched. The germline V gene has CDR1 SNHLY and CDR2 FYNNEI. This CDR3 region has 17 residues. For the CDR3, the DNA is TGTGCCAGCAGTATTGACAGGGGCGACGTCTTAGACGAAAAACTGTTTTTT. This sequence encodes CASSIDRGDVLDEKLFF.

The chain has TRBV27 and TRBJ1-5; TRBD1 might be the D (5 bases). V was cut by 6 bases and J by 0 bases, with 9 bases left in between. Germline CDR1 is MNHEY and CDR2 is SMNVEV (reference sequence). The CDR3 is made up of 14 amino acids. The CDR3, as DNA: TGTGCCAGCAGCCCCGGGGGTAGCAATCAGCCCCAGCATTTT. It yields the protein CASSPGGSNQPQHF.

The J gene is TRBJ2-3, the V gene TRBV2; no reliable D call. V was cut by 4 bases and J by 1 base, with 9 bases left in between. CDR1 and CDR2 (germline): SNHLY, FYNNEI. The CDR3 is 14 amino acids. CDR3 sequence: CASSVLEGTDTQYF. CDR3 nucleotides: TGTGCCAGCAGTGTCTTAGAGGGCACAGATACGCAGTATTTT.